This TCR beta chain emerged from a study of cytomegalovirus exposure and HLA in healthy donors (TCRdb year 2017). As for the study more broadly: According to an earlier analysis of a few hundred of the donors, about 179 million T cells yielded 120 million or so unique TCR beta sequences and 250 to 350 Gb of sequence data. An early release that covered fewer than 800 HLA-typed donors contained approximately 300 gigabases of sequencing data and tens of millions of unique TCR sequences. Of the roughly 390 genotyped donors, around 81% fell in the genetic ancestry cluster associated with self-reported Caucasian donors. The study aimed to test whether cataloging public T cell receptors could reveal signatures of past pathogen exposure. The study used immunosequencing to profile the T cell repertoires of 666 subjects and linked those repertoires to cytomegalovirus serostatus. A separate validation cohort of over 95 different subjects was used in addition to the 666-subject first cohort. To predict cytomegalovirus infection status, the study brought together high-throughput TCR immunosequencing, statistical association of individual TCRs with disease status, and machine learning. To study patterns of TCR occurrence, a later analysis re-analyzed previously published TCR beta repertoires from several hundred donors and added high-resolution HLA genotyping. The later analysis used no new phenotypic data to find candidate immune exposures, relying instead on TCR beta sequences and their occurrence across donors. To decide whether each TCR beta V gene segment behaved as functional or pseudogenic, an earlier analysis of approximately 600 of the donors relied on high-throughput TCR beta sequencing. Donor age, sex, ethnicity and CMV serostatus were compiled together with the repertoire data. Genome-wide SNP genotypes for about 65% of the roughly 700 donors were used in a later genetic analysis, which treated that subset as a discovery cohort. All discovery cohort repertoires had been generated on a single sequencing platform. HLA typing included class I and class II loci at four-digit resolution. Typing coverage differed by locus: A, B, C, DRB1 and DQB1 were typed in roughly 629-640 donors, DQA1 in about 550, DPA1 in roughly 590, and DPB1 in just under 480. Because of strong linkage in the cohort, five DR-DQ haplotypes were treated as single units for association and clustering. Among under 450 genotyped donors of the cohort, an average of about 240,000 unique TCR beta nucleotide sequences were sequenced per donor, around 20% of them non-productive.

Trimming removed 4 bases from V and 4 bases from J, leaving 14 bases between the germline ends. CDR1 and CDR2 are drawn from the germline V gene: SGHRS, YFSETQ. Reading from cysteine to phenylalanine, the CDR3 counts 15 amino acids. The read is trimmed to its CDR3 DNA, 45 bases read in frame from base 1. Receptor libraries were prepared by the immunoSEQ multiplex PCR assay. For the multiplex PCR, a mixture combining 60 forward primers for TCR Vbeta segments and 13 reverse primers for TCR Jbeta segments was used. The CDR3 region of rearranged TCR beta genes was amplified from genomic DNA with a multiplex PCR assay. Amplified TCR beta libraries were sequenced as 87-base-pair reads on the Illumina HiSeq System. The study's processing was this. A later analysis counted some 74 million unique TCR beta chains across the 666 repertoires, and about 10 million of these chains were shared by at least two donors. Raw reads were error-corrected and collapsed into unique sequences with a nearest-neighbor algorithm that merged closely related sequences to remove PCR and sequencing errors. CDR3 sequences were aligned to IMGT reference sequences to assign V, D and J gene segments. For a sequence to be retained, a match of at least six nucleotides to both a V gene segment and a J gene segment was required. A rearrangement was called productive if the CDR3 had no stop codons and remained in frame with V and J, and every other rearrangement was called non-productive. Following IMGT convention, CDR3 was defined as the stretch from the second conserved V-encoded cysteine to the conserved J-encoded phenylalanine. The earlier analysis of about 610 of the donors excluded sequences that lacked an unambiguous match to a single V gene segment. An earlier analysis of 587 of the donors classified V segments as functional when productive rearrangements were above 56.7% and as segregating when the standard deviation between donors was above 5%. To diagnose cytomegalovirus status from the catalog of TCR beta chain sequences, a statistical classification framework was built. In a later analysis, TCR nucleotide sequences were compared against IMGT/GENE-DB human TR gene sequences so that V and J genes could be assigned. Using the TCRdist pipeline, a later analysis assigned CDR3 sequences along with most-parsimonious VDJ recombination scenarios. In a later analysis, each TCR beta chain was defined by its CDR3 amino acid sequence together with its V-gene family, and reads lacking a unique V-gene family were excluded. In a later analysis, 450 to 600 highly shared, low-generation-probability nucleotide sequences were removed to address suspected cross-contamination and a sequencing artifact. In a later analysis, a clonal expansion index was calculated for each public chain from normalized within-repertoire ranks of inferred template counts. Generation probabilities in a later analysis came from a VDJ recombination model fitted to out-of-frame rearrangements, and those results were checked against IGoR. Hypergeometric tests were used in a later analysis to score TCR-TCR, TCR-HLA and TCR-CMV co-occurrence, with a repertoire-size bias correction applied to the TCR pairs. A later analysis estimated false discovery rates by permuting HLA or CMV assignments 20 times. In a later analysis, co-occurring TCRs were grouped with DBSCAN, and TCRdist sequence similarity was added when clustering was performed within HLA-allele-positive subsets. Co-occurrence clustering excluded repertoires with fewer than 30,000 or more than 120,000 public chains, plus five with anomalous nucleotide sharing. The immuneACCESS repertoire file appears here via TCRdb, limited to in-frame rearrangements. These files lack a portion of the clones; in checked studies, under half of the deficit traces to unresolved V genes, and the cause of the others is not known. V, J and clone size are taken as reported in that table, and D and trimming were inferred from the DNA itself. The sample's table lists a count of about 64,000 clones. The biggest ten clones account for 3.6% of the sample.

A remark on this clone: The antigen it binds to is not known.

In total, fewer than 750 healthy bone marrow donors made up the cohort. At the time of sampling, all cohort members were nominally healthy, though unrecorded immune exposures were likely present. The donor was CMV seronegative and was included in the group of 352 seronegative cohort members. A peripheral blood sample was provided by each donor, and peripheral blood mononuclear cells were used for TCR beta sequencing. Genomic DNA was extracted from the blood cell samples with the Qiagen DNeasy Blood Extraction Kit. On the study overall, not on this receptor specifically: A further reported finding was that TCR beta sequences accurately predicted the HLA-A and HLA-B alleles for most subjects in the first cohort. Assigning TCR associations to individual alleles was difficult when HLA alleles, especially DR and DQ, strongly co-occurred. Broadly in line with IMGT annotations, most TCR beta V segments showed up in productive rearrangements about 87% or about 30% of the time in an earlier analysis of roughly 590 of the donors. Sequencing depth was assumed to be roughly uniform across donors in the presence/absence analyses, though that assumption may not hold. The cohort was sequenced for TCR beta chains only, and without alpha or paired-chain data the features that could be detected were limited. In both the original and validation cohorts, the classifier was reported to diagnose cytomegalovirus status with high specificity and sensitivity. The authors suggested that the approach could potentially be generalized to other disease states and immunological phenotypes. In a later analysis, HLA-associated TCR beta chains showed more clonal expansion and lower generation probabilities than non-associated chains that were equally common. Linkage disequilibrium might explain the correlated functional status among segregating V segments, but an unknown experimental factor could not be excluded. Because the 87-base-pair reads could not distinguish some IMGT-functional V segments, including TRBV6-2 and TRBV6-3, those segments were excluded. Specific HLA alleles were associated with about 17,000 TCR beta sequences at a false discovery rate of 0.05 in a later analysis. Because HLA typing was missing for some donors at each locus, association tests included only the typed subset. According to a later analysis, TCR association rates differed among HLA loci, with DRB1 alleles showing the most associated TCRs and HLA-C alleles showing the fewest. Immune exposure information for the cohort was limited to CMV serostatus. The study listed approximately 150 TCR beta chains as associated with cytomegalovirus. In a later genetic analysis, fewer N-insertions in productive TCRs were reported among donors in an Asian-associated ancestry cluster than the roughly 640-donor mean. A few of the identified cytomegalovirus-associated TCR beta chains were confirmed in vitro to be specific for cytomegalovirus antigens. A cluster of highly shared sequence variants was judged likely to be a technical artifact of the sequencing pipeline. Across donors, most TCR sequences were observed very rarely, whereas some public TCRs were present in many individuals. An association between a missense DCLRE1C variant and V-gene and J-gene trimming of TCR beta chains was found in a later genetic analysis and replicated in an independent cohort. According to a later analysis, parvovirus B19, influenza, CMV and Epstein-Barr virus appeared linked to several top co-occurrence clusters. Most CMV-associated TCR beta chains appeared to be HLA-restricted in a later analysis, and the HLA associations seemed to be driven largely by CMV exposure. Because counts were too low, about 15 rarely observed V segments, including chromosome 9 orphons, were left out of the earlier analysis of several hundred of the donors.

In this chain, TRBV5-1 is recombined with TRBJ2-2, with no D gene named confidently. Input material: PBMCs. This receptor was identified in a young woman in good health and CMV-seronegative. At the DNA level, the sequence is TGCGCCAGCAGCCCTATAGCTTCGGGCACCGGGGAGCTGTTTTTT. It encodes CASSPIASGTGELFF.